These 21 T cell receptor beta chains came from one sample sequenced in a study of T cell repertoires in cytomegalovirus infection. TCRdb analysed the reads with MiXCR anew, one entry per CDR3 protein. The sample includes fewer than 550,000 distinct CDR3 sequences, around 27% of them seen just once. Input material: PBMCs. Every receptor here comes from a human donor in good health (CMV status not recorded). Some clones in this sample may be carry-over from other donors' samples.

The chain employs TRBV5-5 and TRBJ1-5; D perhaps matches TRBD1 (6 bases). V was pared by 5 bases and J by 0 bases, with 12 bases between. The CDR3 runs 15 residues. The germline gives CDR1 SGHKS, CDR2 YYEKEE (reference sequence). CDR3 in DNA: TGTGCCAGCAGACCGGACAGTTATAGCAATCAGCCCCAGCATTTT. It translates to CASRPDSYSNQPQHF.

About this clonotype: Likely a read error: the CDR3 ends without its conserved phenylalanine or tryptophan. The chain carries TRBV5-1 and TRBJ1-1; D may be TRBD1 (5 bases). Germline V gene sequence: CDR1 SGHRS, CDR2 YFSETQ. Trimming cost V 0 bases and J 4 bases, with 16 bases left between them. CDR3 length: 16 amino acids. In DNA form, the CDR3 reads TGCGCCAGCAGCTTGGAAGGGGAGTGGAGGGGCACTGAAGCTTTCCTT. Residues: CASSLEGEWRGTEAFL.

This clonotype appeared a few times. This chain links TRBV2 with TRBJ2-1, with 7 bases that match TRBD2. The CDR3 has 14 amino acids. V shed 1 base and J 7 bases; nucleotides not matched to a gene: 4. Germline V CDR1 and CDR2: SNHLY, FYNNEI. CDR3 nucleotides: TGTGCCAGCAGTGAAGTATGGGAGGGGAATGAGCAGTTCTTC. It yields the protein CASSEVWEGNEQFF. Filled out from reference TRBV2 and TRBJ2-1, the complete variable domain reads EPEVTQTPSHQVTQMGQEVILRCVPISNHLYFYWYRQILGQKVEFLVSFYNNEISEKSEIFDDQFSVERPDGSNFTLKIRSTKLEDSAMYFCASSEVWEGNEQFFGPGTRLTVL.

This clonotype was counted many times. This chain uses TRBV7-2 with TRBJ2-3, with D unresolved. V shed 1 base and J shed 2 bases, with 4 bases lying between them. The CDR3 consists of 13 residues. Germline assignment: CDR1 SGHTA and CDR2 FQGNSA. Here the CDR3 DNA reads TGTGCCAGCAGCTTAGAGGCCACAGATACGCAGTATTTT. The encoded protein is CASSLEATDTQYF. Together with reference TRBV7-2 and TRBJ2-3, the CDR3 gives the full variable domain: GAGVSQSPSNKVTEKGKDVELRCDPISGHTALYWYRQSLGQGLEFLIYFQGNSAPDKSGLPSDRFSAERTGGSVSTLTIQRTQQEDSAVYLCASSLEATDTQYFGPGTRLTVL.

Many counts were recorded for this clonotype. The chain links TRBV12-3 or TRBV12-4 to TRBJ1-2; D is unresolved. The CDR3 extends over 13 amino acids. The V gene lost 0 bases and the J gene lost 6 bases, with 8 bases spanning the gap. CDR3 in DNA: TGTGCCAGCAGTTTAGCGAGGGTTGATGGCTACACCTTC. The encoded protein is CASSLARVDGYTF.

This clonotype has ten or more counts. CDR3 DNA sequence: TGTGCCAGCAGCTCCTCCAGGACATGGAATGAAAAACTGTTTTTT. Its protein product is CASSSSRTWNEKLFF. The chain is built from TRBV7-8 and TRBJ1-4; D is possibly TRBD1 (5 bases). This CDR3 is 15 amino acids long. Deletions cut 4 bases from V and 5 bases from J, with 14 bases between. Looked up from germline, CDR1 is SGHVS and CDR2 is FQNEAQ. The entire variable domain, with the rest obtained from reference TRBV7-8 and TRBJ1-4, is as follows: GAGVSQSPRYKVAKRGQDVALRCDPISGHVSLFWYQQALGQGPEFLTYFQNEAQLDKSGLPSDRFFAERPEGSVSTLKIQRTQQEDSAVYLCASSSSRTWNEKLFFGSGTQLSVL.

The sample holds many counts of this clonotype. The V call is TRBV7-8, the J call TRBJ2-2, with 9 bases identical to TRBD2. CDR1 and CDR2 from the germline V gene are SGHVS and FQNEAQ. CDR3 length: 17 amino acids. With V trimmed by 0 bases and J by 4 bases, 6 bases remained unmatched. As DNA, the CDR3 is TGTGCCAGCAGCTTAGCTCGCGGGAGGGATGGCACCGGGGAGCTGTTTTTT. Protein: CASSLARGRDGTGELFF.

This chain uses TRBV6-1 with TRBJ2-1, with 8 bases identical to TRBD2. The CDR3 contains 17 residues. V gave up 5 bases and J gave up 4 bases; unmatched junction bases: 13. Germline CDR1 reads MNHNS; CDR2 reads SASEGT. The CDR3 DNA reads TGTGCCAGCAGTCCCAGGGCGGTAGCGGGACCATACAATGAGCAGTTCTTC. Translating gives CASSPRAVAGPYNEQFF.

V usage is TRBV7-2 and J usage is TRBJ2-3; D is unclear. V gave up 4 bases and J gave up 2 bases, with 10 bases separating them. The CDR3 runs 14 residues. The germline gives CDR1 SGHTA, CDR2 FQGNSA. The CDR3 nucleotides read TGTGCCAGCAGCTCTATTGGTACCACAGATACGCAGTATTTT. Translation gives CASSSIGTTDTQYF.

The chain recombines TRBV12-3 or TRBV12-4 with TRBJ2-1, with 8 bases identical to TRBD2. Unmatched junction bases numbered 12, after V lost 3 bases and J lost 2 bases. This CDR3 has 18 amino acids. Here the CDR3 DNA reads TGTGCCAGCAGTTTTTTCCGGGCGGGAGGTATCCCCTACAATGAGCAGTTCTTC. It codes for CASSFFRAGGIPYNEQFF.

This clonotype was found a few times. The CDR3 sequence: CASSFGRPATEAFF. The CDR3 DNA follows: TGTGCCAGCAGCTTTGGACGGCCTGCCACTGAAGCTTTCTTT. The chain uses TRBV5-6 and TRBJ1-1; the D is unclear. The CDR3 totals 14 residues. V lost 2 bases to trimming and J lost 4 bases, with 12 bases between them. Looked up from germline, CDR1 is SGHDT and CDR2 is YYEEEE.

This clonotype was found once. A much more abundant neighbour one base away suggests this may be a read error. The rearrangement links TRBV7-6 to TRBJ1-5; 8 bases line up with TRBD1. From germline, CDR1 is SGHVS and CDR2 FNYEAQ. CDR3 length equals 16 residues. Here the CDR3 DNA reads TGTGCCAGCAGCTTAGGACAGGGGAGGAGCATTCAGCCCCAGCATTTT. This translates into CASSLGQGRSIQPQHF.

The CDR3 loop is CASRAMGGQYDNQPQHF. As DNA, the CDR3 is TGTGCCAGCAGGGCCATGGGGGGGCAGTACGACAATCAGCCCCAGCATTTT. The rearrangement uses TRBV28 and TRBJ1-5; TRBD1 is a possible D gene (6 bases). Germline values: CDR1 MDHEN, CDR2 SYDVKM. This CDR3 region has 17 residues. With 6 bases removed from V and 3 bases from J, the gap between germline ends came to 21 bases.

The V gene is TRBV12-5, the J gene TRBJ2-1, with 10 bases aligning to TRBD2. The CDR3 covers 17 residues. J lost 1 base, V lost 7 bases, and 10 bases had no gene match. Germline V gives CDR1 LGHNT, CDR2 FRNRAP. This CDR3 reads CASAERPTSGSYNEQFF. CDR3 bases: TGTGCTAGTGCTGAACGACCGACTAGCGGGTCCTACAATGAGCAGTTCTTC.

This clonotype has more than one count but fewer than ten. The chain joins TRBV11-3 to TRBJ2-6; D is perhaps TRBD1 (6 bases). V was shortened by 1 base and J by 3 bases, with 10 bases between the two germline ends. This CDR3 spans 16 amino acids. Germline V lookup: CDR1 SGHNT, CDR2 YENEEA. DNA of the CDR3: TGTGCCAGCAGCTTAGTAACAGGGATTGGGGCCAACGTCCTGACTTTC. Amino acid sequence: CASSLVTGIGANVLTF.

The chain couples TRBV28 to TRBJ2-5, with a possible D match to TRBD2 (5 bases). The CDR3 loop spans 14 amino acids. Germline V lookup: CDR1 MDHEN, CDR2 SYDVKM. The CDR3 loop is CAIKSGAVGETQYF. In nucleotides, the CDR3 is TGTGCAATTAAAAGCGGAGCGGTGGGAGAGACCCAGTACTTC.

The rearrangement uses TRBV27 and TRBJ2-1, with D perhaps TRBD2 (6 bases). The germline gives CDR1 MNHEY, CDR2 SMNVEV (reference sequence). The CDR3 contains 17 residues. The V end lost 6 bases, the J end lost 8 bases, and 26 bases lay between the germline ends. This CDR3 is CASRESGGAGSRYEQFF. Written as DNA, the CDR3 is TGTGCCAGCAGAGAATCCGGCGGGGCCGGGAGTCGGTATGAGCAGTTCTTC.

The table lists this clonotype with a few counts. J is TRBJ2-1 and V is TRBV15; perhaps TRBD2 as D (5 bases). Germline values: CDR1 LNHNV, CDR2 YYDKDF (reference sequence). V dropped 7 bases and J dropped 10 bases, with 20 bases sitting between them. This CDR3 is 14 amino acids long. The CDR3 reads CATTERAGKQEQFF. DNA for the CDR3: TGTGCCACCACCGAGAGGGCCGGGAAGCAGGAGCAGTTCTTC.

V usage is TRBV12-3 or TRBV12-4 and J usage is TRBJ2-2; possible D gene TRBD2, 6 bases. The CDR3 loop spans 15 amino acids. Trimming stripped 5 bases from V and 4 bases from J, with 14 bases between. The CDR3 reads CASSEGLALTGELFF. The CDR3 coding sequence is TGTGCCAGCAGTGAGGGACTGGCCCTCACCGGGGAGCTGTTTTTT.

This clonotype appeared a few times. J is TRBJ2-1 and V is TRBV11-2, with TRBD2 identical over 7 bases. The CDR3 is made up of 15 amino acids. After removal of 5 bases from V and 5 bases from J, the junction contained 9 bases not matched to a gene. The germline gives CDR1 SGHAT, CDR2 FQNNGV. CDR3 DNA sequence: TGTGCCAGCAGCGCACGGACTAGTTGGGACAATGAGCAGTTCTTC. Amino acid sequence: CASSARTSWDNEQFF.

The chain uses TRBV12-3 or TRBV12-4 and TRBJ2-7, with TRBD2 matching 11 bases. The CDR3 loop spans 15 amino acids. J was trimmed by 6 bases and V by 6 bases; bases with no gene match: 10. The CDR3 spells CASSRLSLAGVEQYF. The CDR3 coding sequence is TGTGCCAGCAGCCGCCTGTCACTAGCGGGAGTCGAGCAGTACTTC.